The 26 T cell receptor beta chains presented below share a single source sample, sequenced in a study of cytomegalovirus exposure and HLA in healthy donors. The primer mix had 60 Vbeta and 13 Jbeta primers. TCRdb keeps only in-frame clones here, not all; method: immunoSEQ multiplex PCR. The table includes around 190,000 clones, 81% detected once. Material for sequencing was PBMCs. The receptor source for this set is a young man in good health and CMV-seronegative.

This CDR3 is CASSSLDSFSGNTIYF. The CDR3 DNA reads TGCGCCAGCAGCTCCCTAGACAGCTTCTCTGGAAACACCATATATTTT. V usage is TRBV5-1 and J usage is TRBJ1-3; a weak D match, TRBD1 (5 bases). Germline CDR1 reads SGHRS; CDR2 reads YFSETQ. V lost 3 bases to trimming and J lost 0 bases, with 13 bases between them. The CDR3 has 16 residues.

The rearrangement uses TRBV14 and TRBJ2-1; 7 bases are shared with TRBD1. The germline gives CDR1 SGHDN, CDR2 FVKESK. The CDR3 loop spans 13 amino acids. The V segment lost 9 bases and the J segment 7 bases; nucleotides outside the gene matches: 9. CDR3 sequence: CASSKGASNEQFF. The CDR3 nucleotides are TGTGCCAGTTCAAAGGGGGCTTCTAATGAGCAGTTCTTC.

The chain links TRBV7-6 to TRBJ1-1; D gene ambiguous. CDR1 SGHVS and CDR2 FNYEAQ come from the germline V gene. The CDR3 is 13 amino acids. Trimming pared 3 bases from V and 1 base from J, leaving 6 bases between. CDR3 nucleotide sequence: TGTGCCAGCAGCTTGTCTTCGAACACTGAAGCTTTCTTT. It codes for CASSLSSNTEAFF.

The chain joins TRBV11-3 to TRBJ2-5; 10 bases line up with TRBD1. J was trimmed by 7 bases and V by 1 base; bases with no gene match: 6. The CDR3 contains 15 residues. Germline-derived CDR1 and CDR2 are SGHNT and YENEEA. CDR3 residues: CASSLGFRDRGTQYF. The CDR3 DNA reads as TGTGCCAGCAGCTTAGGCTTCCGGGACAGGGGGACCCAGTACTTC. The whole variable domain, filled in from reference TRBV11-3 and TRBJ2-5, reads EAGVVQSPRYKIIEKKQPVAFWCNPISGHNTLYWYLQNLGQGPELLIRYENEEAVDDSQLPKDRFSAERLKGVDSTLKIQPAELGDSAVYLCASSLGFRDRGTQYFGPGTRLLVL.

V is TRBV10-3 and J is TRBJ2-3; 12 nucleotides match TRBD2. Trimming at V came to 0 bases and at J to 4 bases, leaving 17 bases not matched to a gene. CDR1 is ENHRY, CDR2 SYGVKD, per germline. The length of the CDR3 is 21 residues. The CDR3 sequence: CAISESPLAGGHLGSADTQYF. In nucleotides, the CDR3 is TGTGCCATCAGTGAGTCCCCCCTAGCGGGGGGGCATTTAGGGAGTGCAGATACGCAGTATTTT.

This chain connects TRBV20-1 to TRBJ1-2, with D hard to call. CDR3 length: 11 amino acids. Germline lookup yields CDR1 DFQATT and CDR2 SNEGSKA (reference sequence). CDR3: CILPVNYGYTF. CDR3 nucleotides: TGCATCCTCCCTGTTAACTATGGCTACACCTTC.

The chain carries TRBV5-6 and TRBJ2-1; D gene ambiguous. The V gene's germline CDR1 is SGHDT and CDR2 YYEEEE. Deletions cut 4 bases from V and 4 bases from J, with 9 bases between. The CDR3 loop spans 13 amino acids. The CDR3, as DNA: TGTGCCAGCAGCCTCCGAGGTTACAATGAGCAGTTCTTC. Amino acid sequence: CASSLRGYNEQFF.

The V call is TRBV7-2, the J call TRBJ1-1; possible D gene TRBD1, 6 bases. V lost 1 base and J 1 base, leaving 13 bases between the germline ends. The V gene's germline CDR1 is SGHTA and CDR2 FQGNSA. This CDR3 has 16 amino acids. DNA for the CDR3: TGTGCCAGCAGCTTAGATGGACAGCTCTCGAACACTGAAGCTTTCTTT. This gives the protein CASSLDGQLSNTEAFF.

This clone was seen just once. Mismatch with germline at one junction end may stem from a read error. CDR3 coding DNA: TGTGCTAGCAGCTCCTCGGACAGGGTCACGCAGTATTTT. It is translated as CASSSSDRVTQYF. The chain uses TRBV7-7 and TRBJ2-3; 8 positions agree with TRBD1. Per germline, CDR1 SSHAT and CDR2 FNYEAQ (reference sequence). This CDR3 region has 13 residues.

This clone was picked up one time. DNA for the CDR3: TGTGCCAGCAGCTTGGTCAGACTAGCGGGGAACACCGGGGAGCTGTTTTTT. This translates into CASSLVRLAGNTGELFF. This sequence joins TRBV11-2 and TRBJ2-2; 10 bases align to TRBD2. Germline CDR1 reads SGHAT; CDR2 reads FQNNGV. CDR3 length equals 17 residues. The V gene end was trimmed by 3 bases and the J gene end by 1 base; junction bases not matched to a gene: 5.

The chain employs TRBV30 and TRBJ2-2; D might be TRBD2 (5 bases). V was shortened by 0 bases and J by 6 bases, with 8 bases between the two germline ends. Germline V gene sequence: CDR1 GTSNPN, CDR2 SVGIG (reference sequence). The CDR3 has 13 residues. The CDR3 region is CAWSVLGAGELFF. Written as DNA, the CDR3 is TGTGCCTGGAGTGTACTCGGGGCCGGGGAGCTGTTTTTT.

This clone appeared a few times. The genes are TRBV28 and TRBJ2-3; TRBD2 matches 11 bases. Germline V gene data show CDR1 as MDHEN and CDR2 as SYDVKM. V shed 0 bases, J shed 2 bases, and the junction held 4 bases outside the gene matches. CDR3 length equals 17 residues. In DNA form, the CDR3 reads TGTGCCAGCAGTTTATGGACTAGCGGGACGAACACAGATACGCAGTATTTT. This codes for CASSLWTSGTNTDTQYF.

With respect to this clone: Other DNA sequences in this specimen translate into the identical CDR3. The chain uses TRBV27 and TRBJ1-1; D is unresolved. CDR1 and CDR2 from the germline V gene are MNHEY and SMNVEV (reference sequence). Trimming stripped 5 bases from V and 2 bases from J, with 6 bases between. This CDR3 region has 12 residues. CDR3 sequence reads: CASSTGNTEAFF. The CDR3, as DNA: TGTGCCAGCAGTACGGGAAACACTGAAGCTTTCTTT.

The chain couples TRBV7-9 to TRBJ1-4; 9 nucleotides match TRBD1. CDR1 SEHNR and CDR2 FQNEAQ come from the germline V gene (reference sequence). J was trimmed by 8 bases and V by 4 bases; bases with no gene match: 5. CDR3 length: 14 amino acids. CDR3 amino acids: CASSWGQGVEKLFF. The DNA for the CDR3 is TGTGCCAGCAGCTGGGGACAGGGAGTAGAAAAACTGTTTTTT.

The CDR3 here is CASSSTSGRHYEQYF. CDR3 DNA: TGTGCCAGCAGCTCGACTAGCGGGCGACACTACGAGCAGTACTTC. This chain uses TRBV7-2 with TRBJ2-7; 10 nucleotides align to TRBD2. Germline V gene lookup returns CDR1 SGHTA and CDR2 FQGNSA. The CDR3 covers 15 residues. The trim removed 4 bases at V and 3 bases at J, leaving 6 bases unmatched. The complete variable domain, with remaining parts taken from reference TRBV7-2 and TRBJ2-7, reads GAGVSQSPSNKVTEKGKDVELRCDPISGHTALYWYRQSLGQGLEFLIYFQGNSAPDKSGLPSDRFSAERTGGSVSTLTIQRTQQEDSAVYLCASSSTSGRHYEQYFGPGTRLTVT.

The J gene is TRBJ1-2, the V gene TRBV30, with D possibly TRBD1 on 5 matching bases. The V end lost 0 bases, the J end lost 6 bases, and 5 bases lay between the germline ends. The CDR3 runs to 11 residues. The V gene's germline CDR1 is GTSNPN and CDR2 SVGIG (reference sequence). CDR3 residues: CAWSVGDGYTF. CDR3 coding DNA: TGTGCCTGGAGTGTAGGGGATGGCTACACCTTC. Using reference TRBV30 and TRBJ1-2 for the parts outside the CDR3, the full variable domain is SQTIHQWPATLVQPVGSPLSLECTVEGTSNPNLYWYRQAAGRGLQLLFYSVGIGQISSEVPQNLSASRPQDRQFILSSKKLLLSDSGFYLCAWSVGDGYTFGSGTRLTVV.

The chain recombines TRBV9 with TRBJ2-1; 8 bases fit TRBD2. V dropped 4 bases and J dropped 5; count of bases not matched to a gene: 8. Germline V gives CDR1 SGDLS, CDR2 YYNGEE. The CDR3 sequence is 15 residues long. Written as DNA, the CDR3 is TGTGCCAGCAGCCCCCGACTAGCGATCAACAATGAGCAGTTCTTC. Translated, it gives CASSPRLAINNEQFF.

The chain links TRBV7-8 to TRBJ2-2; TRBD2 might be the D (6 bases). CDR3 length: 16 amino acids. The ends were cut back, 5 bases at V and 1 base at J, with 14 bases in the middle. Looked up from germline, CDR1 is SGHVS and CDR2 is FQNEAQ. CDR3 DNA: TGTGCCAGCAGCATCGGGGCGGGGCTGAACACCGGGGAGCTGTTTTTT. Translation: CASSIGAGLNTGELFF.

The V gene is TRBV19, the J gene TRBJ2-3; 10 bases map to TRBD1. V lost 4 bases to trimming and J lost 5 bases; unmatched junction nucleotides: 6. The CDR3 totals 15 residues. Per germline, CDR1 LNHDA and CDR2 SQIVND (reference sequence). CDR3 sequence: CASSTGTGVGDTQYF. The CDR3 bases are TGTGCCAGTAGTACTGGGACAGGGGTCGGAGATACGCAGTATTTT.

The chain links TRBV4-1 to TRBJ2-1, with 9 positions matching TRBD2. CDR3 size: 20 residues. The ends lost 0 bases at V and 0 bases at J; junction bases unmatched: 12. Germline CDR1 reads MGHRA; CDR2 reads YSYEKL. Here the CDR3 DNA reads TGCGCCAGCAGCCAAGAAGAAGGATTAGCGGGGGTGAGCTCCTACAATGAGCAGTTCTTC. Translating it yields CASSQEEGLAGVSSYNEQFF.

The chain uses TRBV2 and TRBJ1-5; a possible D gene is TRBD1 (5 bases). The CDR3 runs 16 residues. CDR1 and CDR2 (germline): SNHLY, FYNNEI. Trimming cost V 6 bases and J 3 bases, with 18 bases left between them. CDR3 DNA: TGTGCCAGCAGCCCGTTAGGCAGGGCCATCAATCAGCCCCAGCATTTT. Translated: CASSPLGRAINQPQHF.

The chain joins TRBV29-1 to TRBJ1-4; unclear D gene. CDR3 length: 14 amino acids. The V and J ends lost 6 bases and 7 bases respectively, with 18 bases between them. Germline V gene data show CDR1 as SQVTM and CDR2 as ANQGSEA. In nucleotides, the CDR3 is TGCAGCGTGGGCTTTTGGGAGGATACTGAAAAACTGTTTTTT. Translated, it gives CSVGFWEDTEKLFF.

The V gene is TRBV7-9, the J gene TRBJ2-4, with 7 bases matching TRBD2. The CDR3 length is 14 residues. Germline V gives CDR1 SEHNR, CDR2 FQNEAQ (reference sequence). The J segment lost 3 bases and the V segment lost 4 bases, leaving 3 bases of the junction unmatched. CDR3 loop: CASSSAGVKNIQYF. The CDR3 coding sequence is TGTGCCAGCAGCTCCGCGGGGGTCAAAAACATTCAGTACTTC.

The chain carries TRBV19 and TRBJ2-2; 10 bases are shared with TRBD2. This CDR3 comprises 15 residues. V lost 3 bases, J lost 6 bases, and 4 bases stayed unmatched. Germline CDR1 reads LNHDA; CDR2 reads SQIVND (reference sequence). The CDR3 reads CASSIQREGSGELFF. The DNA of the CDR3 is TGTGCCAGTAGTATCCAGCGGGAGGGCTCCGGGGAGCTGTTTTTT.

The V and J genes are TRBV27 and TRBJ2-1; 10 nucleotides agree with TRBD2. V gave up 7 bases and J gave up 5 bases; unmatched junction bases: 8. Germline V gives CDR1 MNHEY, CDR2 SMNVEV (reference sequence). The CDR3 spans 15 residues. CDR3 DNA: TGTGCCAGCAACCTCCTAGCGGGAGAGAACAATGAGCAGTTCTTC. It yields the protein CASNLLAGENNEQFF.

The J gene is TRBJ1-6, the V gene TRBV7-9, with no clear D. With 3 bases removed from V and 10 bases from J, the gap between germline ends came to 10 bases. Looked up from germline, CDR1 is SEHNR and CDR2 is FQNEAQ (reference sequence). The CDR3 runs to 13 residues. The DNA of the CDR3 is TGTGCCAGCAGCTTTGAGGGCAGATCACCCCTCCACTTT. It translates to CASSFEGRSPLHF.